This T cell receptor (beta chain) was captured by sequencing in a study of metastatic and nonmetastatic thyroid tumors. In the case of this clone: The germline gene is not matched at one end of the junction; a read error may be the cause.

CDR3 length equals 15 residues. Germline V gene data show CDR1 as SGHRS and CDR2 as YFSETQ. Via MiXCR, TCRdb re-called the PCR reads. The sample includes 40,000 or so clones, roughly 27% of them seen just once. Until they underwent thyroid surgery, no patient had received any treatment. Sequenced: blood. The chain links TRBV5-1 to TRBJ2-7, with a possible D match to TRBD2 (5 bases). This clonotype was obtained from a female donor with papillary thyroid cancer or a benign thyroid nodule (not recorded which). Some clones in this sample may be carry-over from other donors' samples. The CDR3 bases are TGCGCCAACAGCTTAGGCGGCGGGTGGCGTGAGGAGCAGTACTTT. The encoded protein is CANSLGGGWREEQYF.